These 23 T cell receptor beta chains originate from one sample sequenced in a study of shared clonotypes between healthy human individuals. The data were produced by immunoSEQ multiplex PCR, yet TCRdb's version contains in-frame clones alone and is incomplete. The profile shows about 980,000 clones, 60% to 85% of them singletons. Sequenced material: memory CD4+ T cells sorted from blood. Subset here: CD45RA-negative fraction. The origin of the receptors is a man between 18 and 35 years old in good health.

The chain joins TRBV5-5 to TRBJ2-5; TRBD1 might be the D (5 bases). CDR1 SGHKS and CDR2 YYEKEE come from the germline V gene (reference sequence). The V gene lost 0 bases and the J gene lost 6 bases, with 15 bases spanning the gap. This CDR3 has 15 residues. CDR3: CASSLAGSREKTQYF. CDR3 nucleotides: TGTGCCAGCAGCTTGGCTGGCAGCAGGGAAAAGACCCAGTACTTC. The entire variable domain, with the rest obtained from reference TRBV5-5 and TRBJ2-5, is as follows: DAGVTQSPTHLIKTRGQQVTLRCSPISGHKSVSWYQQVLGQGPQFIFQYYEKEERGRGNFPDRFSARQFPNYSSELNVNALLLGDSALYLCASSLAGSREKTQYFGPGTRLLVL.

The genes are TRBV7-8 and TRBJ2-3; no clear D. The CDR3 spans 13 residues. Trimming left V 5 bases short and J 1 base short, with 7 bases between. Germline V CDR1 and CDR2: SGHVS, FQNEAQ. CDR3 sequence reads: CASSPSGTDTQYF. CDR3 DNA: TGTGCCAGCAGCCCCAGCGGCACAGATACGCAGTATTTT.

This clone was recorded a few times. The genes are TRBV5-4 and TRBJ1-2; D may be TRBD1 (6 bases). CDR1 SGHNT and CDR2 YYREEE come from the germline V gene (reference sequence). CDR3 length: 12 amino acids. CDR3 coding DNA: TGTGCAACCAGGGGCTCGGGCTATGGCTACACCTTC. It translates to CATRGSGYGYTF.

The chain couples TRBV6-1 to TRBJ2-1; 8 bases line up with TRBD1. The CDR3 is made up of 16 amino acids. CDR1 is MNHNS and CDR2 is SASEGT in the germline V gene. V gave up 4 bases and J gave up 8 bases; unmatched junction bases: 13. In DNA form, the CDR3 reads TGTGCCAGCAGTGGGACCGGGACAGGAAAAATTCATGAGCAGTTCTTC. This translates into CASSGTGTGKIHEQFF.

Comment on this clone: This may be a read error: a much more frequent sequence differs by one nucleotide. The chain has TRBV6-1 and TRBJ1-4; D not resolved. The CDR3 sequence is 11 residues long. Germline values: CDR1 MNHNS, CDR2 SASEGT. V shed 6 bases and J shed 5 bases, with 4 bases lying between them. CDR3 bases: TGTGCCAGCAGAGAGAATGAAAAACTGTTTTTT. It translates to CASRENEKLFF.

This clone was seen only once. The chain carries TRBV6-1 and TRBJ2-6, with D uncertain. The V gene lost 10 bases and the J gene lost 0 bases, with 10 bases spanning the gap. The CDR3 has 14 residues. Looked up from germline, CDR1 is MNHNS and CDR2 is SASEGT. This CDR3 reads CATGRNSGANVLTF. The DNA of the CDR3 is TGTGCCACCGGGCGCAACTCTGGGGCCAACGTCCTGACTTTC.

The V call is TRBV18, the J call TRBJ2-5; tentatively, D is TRBD2 (5 bases). This CDR3 contains 12 residues. The germline V and J ends were trimmed by 4 bases and 3 bases, with 6 bases remaining between them. Germline V gene sequence: CDR1 KGHSH, CDR2 LQKENI. The CDR3 region has the DNA TGTGCCAGCTCACTTAGCGAAGAGACCCAGTACTTC. Protein product: CASSLSEETQYF.

The chain carries TRBV20-1 and TRBJ1-1; D is undetermined. Per the germline V gene, CDR1 is DFQATT and CDR2 is SNEGSKA (reference sequence). V lost 0 bases and J 8 bases, leaving 4 bases between the germline ends. CDR3 size: 10 residues. The CDR3 is CSAREPEAFF. The CDR3 DNA sequence: TGCAGTGCTAGAGAGCCAGAAGCTTTCTTT.

V gene TRBV5-6 combines with J gene TRBJ2-5; the D gene is possibly TRBD2 (6 bases). Per germline, CDR1 SGHDT and CDR2 YYEEEE. CDR3 length: 13 amino acids. Trimming cost V 5 bases and J 5 bases, with 13 bases left between them. For the CDR3, the DNA is TGTGCCAGCAGGGTGGAGGGATCGGAGACCCAGTACTTC. As protein: CASRVEGSETQYF.

The chain recombines TRBV19 with TRBJ1-5; no reliable D call. The V end was cut by 4 bases, the J end by 3 bases, with 10 bases between. Germline V gene lookup returns CDR1 LNHDA and CDR2 SQIVND (reference sequence). This CDR3 contains 14 residues. The CDR3 bases are TGTGCCAGTAGTAGTAATGGGAACAATCAGCCCCAGCATTTT. It yields the protein CASSSNGNNQPQHF.

Regarding this clone: Other nucleotide sequences in the sample specify the same CDR3. This chain links TRBV18 with TRBJ2-7; TRBD2 might be the D (7 bases). The ends were cut back, 5 bases at V and 0 bases at J, with 11 bases in the middle. Germline V gives CDR1 KGHSH, CDR2 LQKENI. The CDR3 sequence is 14 residues long. In DNA form, the CDR3 reads TGTGCCAGCTCATTGGGAGGGGGCTCCTACGAGCAGTACTTC. Encoded protein: CASSLGGGSYEQYF.

This clone appeared a few times. The V and J genes are TRBV5-1 and TRBJ1-5; 7 bases agree with TRBD1. The CDR3 totals 14 residues. V lost 4 bases and J lost 3; bases outside the gene matches: 4. Germline CDR1 is SGHRS and CDR2 is YFSETQ. CDR3 bases: TGCGCCAGCAGCGCAGGGACAGACAATCAGCCCCAGCATTTT. Protein product: CASSAGTDNQPQHF.

This clone turned up a few times. V is TRBV6-5 and J is TRBJ1-1; D uncertain. The germline CDR1 and CDR2 sequences are MNHEY and SVGAGI. This CDR3 comprises 13 residues. The V end lost 2 bases, the J end lost 1 base, and 5 bases lay between the germline ends. CDR3 protein: CASSYLSNTEAFF. DNA for the CDR3: TGTGCCAGCAGTTACCTATCGAACACTGAAGCTTTCTTT.

The rearrangement joins TRBV19 to TRBJ2-1; 9 bases are a match to TRBD2. Germline V CDR1 and CDR2: LNHDA, SQIVND (reference sequence). There are 16 residues in the CDR3. The J segment lost 6 bases and the V segment lost 2 bases, leaving 8 bases of the junction unmatched. The CDR3 DNA reads as TGTGCCAGTAGTATATTTGCGGGAGGGCAGGGCAATGAGCAGTTCTTC. It encodes CASSIFAGGQGNEQFF.

The rearrangement joins TRBV7-2 to TRBJ2-5; TRBD2 might be the D (7 bases). CDR1 is SGHTA and CDR2 is FQGNSA in the germline V gene. V lost 3 bases and J lost 1, with 15 bases in between. CDR3 length: 16 residues. Here the CDR3 DNA reads TGTGCCAGCAGCTTTCAAGGGGGAGGGCCCCAAGAGACCCAGTACTTC. It translates to CASSFQGGGPQETQYF.

This chain connects TRBV7-2 to TRBJ2-1; D is unclear. Germline CDR1 is SGHTA and CDR2 is FQGNSA. The CDR3 is made up of 15 amino acids. V was cut by 4 bases and J by 6 bases, with 16 bases left in between. This CDR3 reads CASSSRAGVGNEQFF. In DNA form, the CDR3 reads TGTGCCAGCAGCTCTAGGGCAGGTGTAGGCAATGAGCAGTTCTTC.

The chain couples TRBV18 to TRBJ2-5; D call uncertain. CDR3 length equals 14 residues. V lost 4 bases and J lost 4, with 13 bases in between. Germline-derived CDR1 and CDR2 are KGHSH and LQKENI. CDR3 nucleotide sequence: TGTGCCAGCTCACTATCGATACCCCCAGAGACCCAGTACTTC. It specifies CASSLSIPPETQYF.

This chain links TRBV9 with TRBJ1-1; D may be TRBD1 (5 bases). V lost 0 bases, J lost 6 bases, and 12 bases lay in between. CDR1 is SGDLS and CDR2 is YYNGEE in the germline V gene. This CDR3 comprises 14 residues. CDR3 amino acids: CASSVVLGTSEAFF. The CDR3, as DNA: TGTGCCAGCAGCGTAGTCTTGGGGACTTCTGAAGCTTTCTTT.

Points on this clone: In the same sample, other DNA sequences code for this CDR3. V usage is TRBV2 and J usage is TRBJ2-5; 8 bases match TRBD2. The V and J ends lost 5 bases and 4 bases, in that order; junction bases with no gene match: 6. The germline CDR1 and CDR2 sequences are SNHLY and FYNNEI. This CDR3 is built from 14 residues. CDR3 coding DNA: TGTGCCAGCAGTCGGGGGGGGGCCGTAGAGACCCAGTACTTC. This encodes CASSRGGAVETQYF.

This clone was picked up a small number of times. The chain combines TRBV11-3 with TRBJ2-1; 7 bases line up with TRBD2. CDR3 length equals 16 residues. Germline V gene lookup returns CDR1 SGHNT and CDR2 YENEEA. The J segment lost 2 bases and the V segment lost 2 bases, leaving 6 bases of the junction unmatched. The DNA for the CDR3 is TGTGCCAGCAGCTTACCCGGGGAGGGCCCCTACAATGAGCAGTTCTTC. It specifies CASSLPGEGPYNEQFF.

This sequence joins TRBV11-2 and TRBJ2-4; TRBD2 agrees at 8 bases. V lost 2 bases and J lost 2; bases outside the gene matches: 5. Germline CDR1 reads SGHAT; CDR2 reads FQNNGV. This CDR3 comprises 16 residues. Here the CDR3 DNA reads TGTGCCAGCAGCTTAATGGCGGGGGGAACCAAAAACATTCAGTACTTC. The encoded protein is CASSLMAGGTKNIQYF.

This chain links TRBV29-1 with TRBJ2-2; 8 bases match TRBD1. V dropped 1 base and J dropped 3; count of bases not matched to a gene: 7. The CDR3 runs to 16 residues. The germline CDR1 and CDR2 sequences are SQVTM and ANQGSEA. The CDR3 DNA sequence: TGCAGCGTTGAAGGAGACAGGGGTGGACACACCGGGGAGCTGTTTTTT. It translates to CSVEGDRGGHTGELFF.

The chain recombines TRBV9 with TRBJ2-1; 11 bases map to TRBD2. The CDR3 runs to 16 residues. CDR1 is SGDLS, CDR2 YYNGEE, per germline. V trimming: 2 bases; J trimming: 10 bases; junction bases outside the gene matches: 11. The CDR3 protein is CASSVTSGASFGEQFF. The CDR3 coding sequence is TGTGCCAGCAGCGTGACTAGCGGGGCCTCCTTTGGAGAGCAGTTCTTC.